The 13 T cell receptor beta chains presented below share a single source sample, sequenced in a study of blood T cell repertoires in COVID-19. Produced via immunoSEQ multiplex PCR; TCRdb's table is partial and in-frame only. Of about 190,000 clones listed, more than 70% are singletons. What was sequenced was peripheral blood. The receptor source for this set is a woman aged 25 to 39 with acute or convalescent COVID-19.

This clone has just a few counts. This chain connects TRBV29-1 to TRBJ1-2; 8 nucleotides align to TRBD1. With 5 bases clipped from V and 3 bases from J, the junction kept 11 bases outside the gene matches. The CDR3 runs 15 residues. The germline gives CDR1 SQVTM, CDR2 ANQGSEA. The CDR3 here is CSVTTGAIPDYGYTF. The CDR3 coding sequence is TGCAGCGTTACGACAGGGGCTATTCCGGACTATGGCTACACCTTC.

The chain links TRBV4-2 to TRBJ1-1, with D tentatively TRBD1 (6 bases). Trimming cost V 0 bases and J 8 bases, with 13 bases left between them. There are 14 residues in the CDR3. Germline CDR1 reads LGHNA; CDR2 reads YNFKEQ. In DNA, the CDR3 is TGTGCCAGCAGCCAAGAAGAGAGAAGGGGGGAAGCTTTCTTT. Protein sequence: CASSQEERRGEAFF.

This clone was detected once. The chain combines TRBV4-2 with TRBJ2-5; 9 bases agree with TRBD2. The germline CDR1 and CDR2 sequences are LGHNA and YNFKEQ. The CDR3 has 14 amino acids. The ends lost 2 bases at V and 3 bases at J; junction bases unmatched: 1. This chain's CDR3 is CASSQRTSEETQYF. CDR3 in DNA: TGTGCCAGCAGCCAACGGACTAGCGAAGAGACCCAGTACTTC.

This rearrangement joins TRBV15 to TRBJ2-5; D is uncertain. The CDR3 loop spans 13 amino acids. V shed 1 base and J shed 3 bases, with 6 bases lying between them. The germline gives CDR1 LNHNV, CDR2 YYDKDF (reference sequence). CDR3 nucleotides: TGTGCCACCAGCAGAGGGCCCGAAGAGACCCAGTACTTC. Its translation is CATSRGPEETQYF.

This clone came up once. J is TRBJ2-2 and V is TRBV5-5; weak D call: TRBD2 (5 bases). V gave up 1 base and J gave up 3 bases, with 13 bases separating them. Germline V CDR1 and CDR2: SGHKS, YYEKEE (reference sequence). This CDR3 is 16 amino acids long. The CDR3 protein is CASSLRWGADTGELFF. CDR3 nucleotide sequence: TGTGCCAGCAGCTTGAGGTGGGGAGCGGACACCGGGGAGCTGTTTTTT.

The chain uses TRBV6-6 and TRBJ2-3; D not resolved. Germline loops: CDR1 MNHNY, CDR2 SVGAGI (reference sequence). The V end lost 10 bases, the J end lost 1 base, and 12 bases lay between the germline ends. The CDR3 covers 13 residues. In DNA form, the CDR3 reads TGTGCCACCTTACCGCCGGGCACAGATACGCAGTATTTT. It codes for CATLPPGTDTQYF.

This chain connects TRBV7-9 to TRBJ1-6; D is unclear. Per germline, CDR1 SEHNR and CDR2 FQNEAQ (reference sequence). The CDR3 is 15 amino acids. V gave up 7 bases and J gave up 0 bases, with 10 bases separating them. The CDR3 DNA reads as TGTGCCAGCACGGACGGGAGCTCCTATAATTCACCCCTCCACTTT. It translates to CASTDGSSYNSPLHF.

This chain links TRBV5-1 with TRBJ1-4; TRBD1 agrees at 8 bases. The CDR3 loop spans 16 amino acids. Germline-derived CDR1 and CDR2 are SGHRS and YFSETQ. V dropped 3 bases and J dropped 3; count of bases not matched to a gene: 7. CDR3 residues: CASSYNTGGANEKLFF. Written as DNA, the CDR3 is TGCGCCAGCAGCTACAATACAGGGGGTGCTAATGAAAAACTGTTTTTT.

The V gene is TRBV28, the J gene TRBJ2-1, with 7 bases that match TRBD2. CDR3 size: 16 residues. The V gene's germline CDR1 is MDHEN and CDR2 SYDVKM. V shed 4 bases and J 4 bases; nucleotides not matched to a gene: 10. The CDR3 here is CASSSGLAAGYNEQFF. DNA of the CDR3: TGTGCCAGCAGTTCGGGGCTAGCGGCTGGGTACAATGAGCAGTTCTTC. The full variable domain, in which reference TRBV28 and TRBJ2-1 provide the parts outside the CDR3, is DVKVTQSSRYLVKRTGEKVFLECVQDMDHENMFWYRQDPGLGLRLIYFSYDVKMKEKGDIPEGYSVSREKKERFSLILESASTNQTSMYLCASSSGLAAGYNEQFFGPGTRLTVL.

This clone showed up just once. The V call is TRBV19, the J call TRBJ1-5; the D is unclear. Germline V lookup: CDR1 LNHDA, CDR2 SQIVND (reference sequence). V was pared by 2 bases and J by 7 bases, with 9 bases between. The CDR3 runs 13 residues. This chain's CDR3 is CASSIRRGQPQHF. DNA of the CDR3: TGTGCCAGTAGTATAAGGAGAGGCCAGCCCCAGCATTTT.

In DNA form, the CDR3 reads TGTGCCAGCACGGGGGGGCAGTTCTTC. Protein: CASTGGQFF. V is TRBV28 and J is TRBJ2-1; 7 nucleotides line up with TRBD2. V dropped 7 bases and J dropped 12; count of bases not matched to a gene: 0. This CDR3 contains 9 residues. Germline CDR1 and CDR2: MDHEN and SYDVKM. Variable domain in full (rest from reference TRBV28 and TRBJ2-1): DVKVTQSSRYLVKRTGEKVFLECVQDMDHENMFWYRQDPGLGLRLIYFSYDVKMKEKGDIPEGYSVSREKKERFSLILESASTNQTSMYLCASTGGQFFGPGTRLTVL.

This clone was counted only a few times. J is TRBJ2-1 and V is TRBV7-2; D is possibly TRBD2 (5 bases). V dropped 1 base and J dropped 0 bases, with 7 bases sitting between them. Per the germline V gene, CDR1 is SGHTA and CDR2 is FQGNSA. The CDR3 sequence is 15 residues long. This CDR3 reads CASSLGGDSYNEQFF. CDR3 nucleotides: TGTGCCAGCAGCTTAGGGGGAGACTCCTACAATGAGCAGTTCTTC.

The rearrangement joins TRBV12-3 or TRBV12-4 to TRBJ2-2; 8 bases are a match to TRBD1. The CDR3 has 13 residues. The J segment lost 6 bases and the V segment lost 10 bases, leaving 7 bases of the junction unmatched. CDR3 region: CAIKDRDAGELFF. In DNA, the CDR3 is TGTGCCATCAAGGACAGGGATGCCGGGGAGCTGTTTTTT.